The T cell receptor (beta chain) described here comes from a study of shared clonotypes between healthy human individuals. Findings and limits, study-wide: Owing to a small donor count, the genetic and exposure-history diversity represented was limited. Generally, naive subsets came out with larger estimated richness than memory subsets.

In the original workflow: Junction-only sequences produced by ImmunoSEQ had no quality scores, so filtering differed. Generated by immunoSEQ multiplex PCR, the TCRdb table keeps only in-frame clones and is missing some. The V and J calls and the clone size are those of that table, but D and trimming were determined from the DNA. Of approximately 350,000 clones in the sample, 74% were seen once. Both subsets, CD45RA+ naive and CD45RA-negative memory, were split from the CD4+ cells. Germline CDR1 SGHAT, CDR2 FQNNGV. This CDR3 region has 17 residues. V shed 6 bases, J shed 1 base, and the junction held 12 bases outside the gene matches. On this clone itself: Its antigen is not identified.

The specimen sequenced was memory CD4+ T cells sorted from blood. Subset described: CD45RA-negative fraction. This chain connects TRBV11-2 to TRBJ1-1, with 9 nucleotides matching TRBD1. This sequence was found in a man between 25 and 39 years old in good health. The CDR3 bases are TGTGCCAGCAGGTACCCGGGACAGGGAAATTGGAACACTGAAGCTTTCTTT. This translates into CASRYPGQGNWNTEAFF.